The 21 T cell receptor beta chains presented below share a single source sample, sequenced in a study of shared clonotypes between healthy human individuals. Sequencing was performed with immunoSEQ multiplex PCR; in TCRdb, only in-frame clones are kept and a portion is missing. Found here are millions of clones, 95% of them singletons; the top ten hold about 0.13%. Input material: naive CD4+ T cells sorted from blood. Subset here: CD45RA+ positively selected. The receptors come from a man aged 18-30 years in good health.

J is TRBJ2-5 and V is TRBV5-1; the match to TRBD2 covers 13 bases. Germline CDR1 reads SGHRS; CDR2 reads YFSETQ. The CDR3 is 17 residues long. Trimming removed 3 bases from V and 0 bases from J; junction bases left unmatched: 5. CDR3 sequence reads: CASSWGLAGLYQETQYF. In DNA, the CDR3 is TGCGCCAGCAGCTGGGGACTAGCGGGGTTGTACCAAGAGACCCAGTACTTC.

Concerning this clone: Other DNA sequences in this sample translate to the same CDR3. The CDR3 reads CASSDGGTGELFF. The CDR3 DNA follows: TGCGCCAGCAGCGACGGGGGGACCGGGGAGCTGTTTTTT. The chain couples TRBV10-1 to TRBJ2-2; 7 bases align to TRBD2. Germline lookup yields CDR1 WNHNN and CDR2 SYGVQD (reference sequence). Unmatched junction bases numbered 3, after V lost 6 bases and J lost 5 bases. CDR3 length: 13 residues.

The chain joins TRBV10-1 to TRBJ2-3; D might be TRBD2 (6 bases). The CDR3 contains 16 residues. From germline, CDR1 is WNHNN and CDR2 SYGVQD (reference sequence). Trimming pared 2 bases from V and 6 bases from J, leaving 18 bases between. The CDR3: CASSETRDSSRDTQYF. The DNA for the CDR3 is TGCGCCAGCAGTGAGACCCGGGACTCCTCCCGGGATACGCAGTATTTT.

The CDR3 coding sequence is TGTGCCAGCAGCTCCCAGAGCGGGGGCAGGGGCCCTCACGAGCAGTACTTC. Amino acids: CASSSQSGGRGPHEQYF. This chain joins TRBV7-2 and TRBJ2-7, with 8 bases that match TRBD2. This CDR3 spans 17 amino acids. Germline lookup yields CDR1 SGHTA and CDR2 FQGNSA. V shed 4 bases and J 5 bases; nucleotides not matched to a gene: 16. The whole variable domain, remainder taken from reference TRBV7-2 and TRBJ2-7, is GAGVSQSPSNKVTEKGKDVELRCDPISGHTALYWYRQSLGQGLEFLIYFQGNSAPDKSGLPSDRFSAERTGGSVSTLTIQRTQQEDSAVYLCASSSQSGGRGPHEQYFGPGTRLTVT.

Worth noting for this clone: Other nucleotide sequences in the sample specify the same CDR3. The genes are TRBV5-1 and TRBJ1-4; weak D call: TRBD1 (5 bases). Germline V gives CDR1 SGHRS, CDR2 YFSETQ. The CDR3 has 16 residues. Trimming shortened V by 4 bases and J by 0 bases, and 13 bases separated the two germline ends. The CDR3 sequence: CASSLVGGTTNEKLFF. The CDR3 DNA reads as TGCGCCAGCAGCCTTGTCGGGGGGACAACTAATGAAAAACTGTTTTTT.

The chain uses TRBV18 and TRBJ2-3, with D perhaps TRBD2 (6 bases). The V end was cut by 2 bases, the J end by 4 bases, with 10 bases between. Germline CDR1 is KGHSH and CDR2 is LQKENI. This CDR3 contains 14 residues. The CDR3 DNA is TGTGCCAGCTCACCATGGGGGGAACCAGATACGCAGTATTTT. The encoded protein is CASSPWGEPDTQYF.

This clone was observed a single time. Distinct nucleotide sequences in the sample also encode this CDR3. The chain links TRBV6-6 to TRBJ2-7; D uncertain. Germline loops: CDR1 MNHNY, CDR2 SVGAGI (reference sequence). The V gene lost 8 bases and the J gene lost 0 bases, with 2 bases spanning the gap. The CDR3 spans 10 residues. The CDR3 sequence is CASASYEQYF. The CDR3 DNA follows: TGTGCCAGCGCCTCCTACGAGCAGTACTTC.

This clone appeared a single time. A read error may account for a junction end that differs from germline. The rearrangement joins TRBV9 to TRBJ1-1, with D perhaps matching TRBD1 (5 bases). The CDR3 is 14 residues long. The germline V gene has CDR1 SGDLS and CDR2 YYNGEE. This chain's CDR3 is CASTVGQGNTEAFF. In nucleotides, the CDR3 is TGTGCCAGCACCGTAGGGCAGGGGAACACTGAAGCTTTCTTT. Complete variable domain (other parts from reference TRBV9 and TRBJ1-1): DSGVTQTPKHLITATGQRVTLRCSPRSGDLSVYWYQQSLDQGLQFLIQYYNGEERAKGNILERFSAQQFPDLHSELNLSSLELGDSALYFCASTVGQGNTEAFFGQGTRLTVV.

The chain has TRBV28 and TRBJ2-4; D is perhaps TRBD2 (6 bases). The length of the CDR3 is 16 residues. Deletions cut 2 bases from V and 3 bases from J, with 14 bases between. CDR1 is MDHEN, CDR2 SYDVKM, per germline. CDR3 residues: CASSLGGLGLKNIQYF. In nucleotides, the CDR3 is TGTGCCAGCAGTTTAGGAGGGTTGGGGCTCAAAAACATTCAGTACTTC.

A word on this clone: Additional DNA sequences in this sample encode the identical CDR3. V is TRBV18 and J is TRBJ1-5, with D possibly TRBD1 on 6 matching bases. CDR3 size: 14 residues. V was pared by 2 bases and J by 4 bases, with 9 bases between. CDR1 and CDR2 (germline): KGHSH, LQKENI. The CDR3 DNA sequence: TGTGCCAGCTCACCAGGGGGCGGGAATCAGCCCCAGCATTTT. Residues: CASSPGGGNQPQHF.

This chain links TRBV7-3 with TRBJ1-2; D may be TRBD1 (6 bases). CDR3 size: 14 residues. Between the trimmed V and J ends, which lost 5 bases and 3 bases, there was a span of 13 bases. CDR1 is SGHTA and CDR2 is FQGTGA in the germline V gene. The CDR3 sequence is CASSQTGGDYGYTF. The CDR3 region has the DNA TGTGCCAGCAGCCAAACCGGGGGCGACTATGGCTACACCTTC.

The chain uses TRBV4-3 and TRBJ2-1; TRBD2 matches 10 bases. The length of the CDR3 is 19 residues. The V and J ends lost 0 bases and 4 bases, in that order; junction bases with no gene match: 12. CDR1 and CDR2 (germline): LGHNA, YSLEER. In nucleotides, the CDR3 is TGCGCCAGCAGCCAAGATATCGCTAGCGGGAGCGCCGGTTACAATGAGCAGTTCTTC. It yields the protein CASSQDIASGSAGYNEQFF.

The CDR3 region is CASSATSGGAGANVLTF. In DNA, the CDR3 is TGTGCCAGCAGCGCGACTAGCGGGGGGGCCGGGGCCAACGTCCTGACTTTC. V gene TRBV5-4 combines with J gene TRBJ2-6, with 14 bases identical to TRBD2. Trimming took 4 bases from V and 4 from J; bases not matched to a gene: 4. This CDR3 spans 17 amino acids. The germline CDR1 and CDR2 sequences are SGHNT and YYREEE (reference sequence).

The chain combines TRBV28 with TRBJ2-2; D might be TRBD1 or TRBD2, each matching 5 bases. The CDR3 runs 16 residues. CDR1 MDHEN and CDR2 SYDVKM come from the germline V gene. Trimming stripped 6 bases from V and 1 base from J, with 15 bases between. For the CDR3, the DNA is TGTGCCAGCAGCTCTCCAGGGACGGTGAACACCGGGGAGCTGTTTTTT. This encodes CASSSPGTVNTGELFF.

V usage is TRBV6-4 and J usage is TRBJ2-5; D ambiguous. Trimming took 5 bases from V and 5 from J, leaving 18 bases between them. CDR1 and CDR2 (germline): MRHNA, SNTAGT. The CDR3 loop spans 15 amino acids. The CDR3 DNA follows: TGTGCCAGCAGTCAACACGGTTTAGGGTTTGAGACCCAGTACTTC. Translating it yields CASSQHGLGFETQYF.

The chain has TRBV21-1 and TRBJ2-7. TRBV21-1 is assigned pseudogene status. CDR3 length: 11 residues. As DNA, the CDR3 is TGTGCCAGCAGCAAAATGTACGAGCAGTACTTC. Protein sequence: CASSKMYEQYF.

V is TRBV6-5 and J is TRBJ1-5; the D gene is possibly TRBD1 (6 bases). This CDR3 region has 16 residues. Trimming removed 4 bases from V and 1 base from J, with 14 bases in between. Germline values: CDR1 MNHEY, CDR2 SVGAGI. In DNA form, the CDR3 reads TGTGCCAGCAGTTCTCACAGGGTGGGAAGCAATCAGCCCCAGCATTTT. This gives the protein CASSSHRVGSNQPQHF.

The chain links TRBV5-1 to TRBJ2-7, with 15 bases matching TRBD2. J was trimmed by 0 bases and V by 0 bases; bases with no gene match: 10. Germline-derived CDR1 and CDR2 are SGHRS and YFSETQ. The CDR3 contains 20 residues. CDR3 protein: CASSLAVGTSGGYFSYEQYF. The CDR3, as DNA: TGCGCCAGCAGCTTGGCCGTTGGGACTAGCGGGGGGTATTTCTCCTACGAGCAGTACTTC.

This chain uses TRBV15 with TRBJ1-1; D possibly corresponds to TRBD1 (5 bases). This CDR3 contains 14 residues. Trimming cost V 6 bases and J 1 base, with 12 bases left between them. Germline V gene sequence: CDR1 LNHNV, CDR2 YYDKDF (reference sequence). Written as DNA, the CDR3 is TGTGCCACCAGACTGGGGGTCCGGAACACTGAAGCTTTCTTT. Amino acids: CATRLGVRNTEAFF. The full variable domain, its missing parts supplied by reference TRBV15 and TRBJ1-1, is DAMVIQNPRYQVTQFGKPVTLSCSQTLNHNVMYWYQQKSSQAPKLLFHYYDKDFNNEADTPDNFQSRRPNTSFCFLDIRSPGLGDTAMYLCATRLGVRNTEAFFGQGTRLTVV.

This chain joins TRBV6-1 and TRBJ1-5; D gene uncertain. Germline CDR1 and CDR2: MNHNS and SASEGT. Trimming removed 8 bases at V and 4 bases at J, with 18 bases between. The CDR3 has 15 amino acids. The CDR3 bases are TGTGCCAGCGCGCGAATGTACGGTGAAAATCAGCCCCAGCATTTT. Its translation is CASARMYGENQPQHF.

As to this clone: The sample carries other DNA sequences with the same CDR3. V gene TRBV5-1 combines with J gene TRBJ2-1; no reliable D call. The CDR3 covers 15 residues. V lost 0 bases and J lost 3, with 10 bases in between. Germline V gives CDR1 SGHRS, CDR2 YFSETQ. The CDR3 sequence is CASSLVASGYNEQFF. In nucleotides, the CDR3 is TGCGCCAGCAGCTTGGTCGCTTCCGGCTACAATGAGCAGTTCTTC.